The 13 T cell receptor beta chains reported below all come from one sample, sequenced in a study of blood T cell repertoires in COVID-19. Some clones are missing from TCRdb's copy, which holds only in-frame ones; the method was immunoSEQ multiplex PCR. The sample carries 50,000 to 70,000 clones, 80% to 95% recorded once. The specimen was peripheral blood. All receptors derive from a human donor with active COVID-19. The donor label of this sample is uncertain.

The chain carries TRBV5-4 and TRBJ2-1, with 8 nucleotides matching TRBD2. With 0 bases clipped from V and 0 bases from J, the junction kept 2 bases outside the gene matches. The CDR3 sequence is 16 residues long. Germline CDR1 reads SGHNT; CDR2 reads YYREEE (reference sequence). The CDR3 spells CASSLGTSNSYNEQFF. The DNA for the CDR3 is TGTGCCAGCAGCTTGGGGACTAGCAACTCCTACAATGAGCAGTTCTTC.

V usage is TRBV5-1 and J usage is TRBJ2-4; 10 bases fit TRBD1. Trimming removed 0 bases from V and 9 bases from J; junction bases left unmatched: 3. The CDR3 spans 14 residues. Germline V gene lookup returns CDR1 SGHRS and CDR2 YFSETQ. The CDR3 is CASSLGTGGSIQYF. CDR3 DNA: TGCGCCAGCAGCTTGGGGACAGGGGGGAGCATTCAGTACTTC. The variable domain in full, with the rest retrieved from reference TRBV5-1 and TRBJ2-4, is KAGVTQTPRYLIKTRGQQVTLSCSPISGHRSVSWYQQTPGQGLQFLFEYFSETQRNKGNFPGRFSGRQFSNSRSEMNVSTLELGDSALYLCASSLGTGGSIQYFGAGTRLSVL.

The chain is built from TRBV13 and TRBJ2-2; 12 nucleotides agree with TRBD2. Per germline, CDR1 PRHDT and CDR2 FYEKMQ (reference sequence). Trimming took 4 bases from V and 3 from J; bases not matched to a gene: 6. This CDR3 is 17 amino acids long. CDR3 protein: CASSSGLAGKDTGELFF. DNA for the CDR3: TGTGCCAGCAGCTCCGGACTAGCGGGGAAGGACACCGGGGAGCTGTTTTTT.

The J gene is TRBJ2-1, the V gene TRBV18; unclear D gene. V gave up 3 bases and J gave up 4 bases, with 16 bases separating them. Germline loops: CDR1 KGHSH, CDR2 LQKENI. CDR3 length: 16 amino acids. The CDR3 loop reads CASSPLVRKAYNEQFF. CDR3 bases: TGTGCCAGCTCACCTCTCGTGCGGAAGGCATACAATGAGCAGTTCTTC.

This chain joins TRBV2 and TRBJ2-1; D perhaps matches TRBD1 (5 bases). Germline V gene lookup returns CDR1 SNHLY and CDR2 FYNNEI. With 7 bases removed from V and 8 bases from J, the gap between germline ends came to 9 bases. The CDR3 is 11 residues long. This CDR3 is CASTQGDEQFF. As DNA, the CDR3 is TGTGCCAGCACCCAAGGGGATGAGCAGTTCTTC.

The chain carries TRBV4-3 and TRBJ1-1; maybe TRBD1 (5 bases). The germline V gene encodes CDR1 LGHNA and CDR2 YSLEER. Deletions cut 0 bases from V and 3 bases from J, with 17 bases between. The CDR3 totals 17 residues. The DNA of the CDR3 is TGCGCCAGCAGCCAAGATCCTAGGGATTGGGGCGACACTGAAGCTTTCTTT. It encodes CASSQDPRDWGDTEAFF.

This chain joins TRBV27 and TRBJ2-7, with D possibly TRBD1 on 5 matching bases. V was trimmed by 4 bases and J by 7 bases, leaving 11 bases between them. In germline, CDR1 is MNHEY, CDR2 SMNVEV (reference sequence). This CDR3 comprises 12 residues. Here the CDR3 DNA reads TGTGCCAGCAGTTGGCAGGGTCGTGAGCAGTACTTC. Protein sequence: CASSWQGREQYF.

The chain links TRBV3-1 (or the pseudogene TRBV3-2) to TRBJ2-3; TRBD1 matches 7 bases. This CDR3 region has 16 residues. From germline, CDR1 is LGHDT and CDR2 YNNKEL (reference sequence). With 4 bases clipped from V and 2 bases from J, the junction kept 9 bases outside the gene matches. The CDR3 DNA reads TGTGCCAGCAGCCGATACCGGGACAGCCTCACAGATACGCAGTATTTT. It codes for CASSRYRDSLTDTQYF.

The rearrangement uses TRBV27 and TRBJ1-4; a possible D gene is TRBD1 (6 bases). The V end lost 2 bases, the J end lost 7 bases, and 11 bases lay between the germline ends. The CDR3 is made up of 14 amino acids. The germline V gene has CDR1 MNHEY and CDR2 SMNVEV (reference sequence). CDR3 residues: CASSLTGLGEKLFF. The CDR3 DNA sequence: TGTGCCAGCAGTTTAACAGGGTTGGGTGAAAAACTGTTTTTT.

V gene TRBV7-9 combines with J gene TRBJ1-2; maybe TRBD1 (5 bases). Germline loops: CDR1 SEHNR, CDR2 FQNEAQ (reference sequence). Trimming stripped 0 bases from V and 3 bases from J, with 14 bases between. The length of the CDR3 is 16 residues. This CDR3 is CASSLAKGPQDYGYTF. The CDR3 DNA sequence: TGTGCCAGCAGCTTAGCCAAGGGGCCCCAAGACTATGGCTACACCTTC.

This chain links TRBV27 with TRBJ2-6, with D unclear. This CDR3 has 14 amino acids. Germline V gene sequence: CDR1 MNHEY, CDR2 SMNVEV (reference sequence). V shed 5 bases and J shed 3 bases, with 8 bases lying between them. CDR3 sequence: CASSAADGANVLTF. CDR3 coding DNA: TGTGCCAGCAGTGCCGCGGATGGGGCCAACGTCCTGACTTTC.

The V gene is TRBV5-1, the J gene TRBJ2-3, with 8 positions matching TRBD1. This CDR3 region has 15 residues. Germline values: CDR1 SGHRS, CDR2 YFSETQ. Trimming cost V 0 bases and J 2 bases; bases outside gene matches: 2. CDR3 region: CASSLGTGFTDTQYF. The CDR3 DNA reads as TGCGCCAGCAGCTTGGGGACAGGGTTCACAGATACGCAGTATTTT.

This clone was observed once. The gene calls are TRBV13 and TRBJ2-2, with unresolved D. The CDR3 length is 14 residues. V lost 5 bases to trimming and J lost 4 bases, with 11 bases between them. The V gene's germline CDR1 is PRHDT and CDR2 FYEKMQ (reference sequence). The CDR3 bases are TGTGCCAGCAGCGCCCCCCCGGGCACCGGGGAGCTGTTTTTT. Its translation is CASSAPPGTGELFF.